One T cell receptor beta chain is described in this entry. Its antigen is still unknown. Sequencing was carried out with an Illumina HiSeq 2000. The TCR beta cDNA libraries were made using 5'RACE template switching, a step that added both a universal primer site and unique molecular identifiers. Synthesis of cDNA was primed from the TCR beta constant segment and was followed by two consecutive PCR amplification steps. Per the original workflow: Reads were demultiplexed and grouped by UMI with MIGEC, and clonotypes were assembled and quantified with MiTCR. To exclude erroneous sequences, only TCR cDNA sequences supported by at least two reads were retained. The tcR package was used for downstream repertoire analysis, and clonotypes were matched between fractions using CDR3 nucleotide sequence together with V segment. VDJmatch was used to annotate antigen specificity against VDJdb, with one amino acid substitution allowed in CDR3. TCRdb reprocessed the sequencing reads and holds a single record per CDR3 protein sequence, with no DNA. The V and J calls follow TCRdb's processing rather than the paper's. This sample's table lists fewer than 200,000 distinct CDR3 sequences. The ten largest account for around 18% of the sample.

This record belongs to a study of T cells expressing NK-cell markers (dated by TCRdb to between 2020 and 2021). With regard to the full study: Three sorted T-cell subsets (CD3+CD56+NKG2C+, CD3+CD56+NKG2C- and CD3+CD56-NKG2C+) from 8 or 9 donors had their TCR beta-chain repertoires profiled. Libraries were sequenced as 2 x 150 bp reads on Illumina HiSeq 2000/2500, MiSeq or NextSeq. Among the eight sequenced donors, only one was HCMV-seronegative, while the other seven were HCMV-seropositive. Randomly selected healthy volunteers, three men and five women, were used as the eight sequenced donors. Beyond this particular receptor, the publication reports: Those dominant clonotypes were again the most abundant among CD3+CD56-NKG2C+ cells in a few donors, at 28.3-60.1%. Whether the expanded NKG2C-expressing T cell clones were specific for HCMV antigens remained unclear. For 5 or 6 donors, the dominant CD3+CD56+NKG2C+ clonotypes were among the top 10 CD8+ clonotypes and accounted for roughly 1.0-7.5% of CD8+ T cells.

HCMV serostatus was determined by detecting HCMV-specific IgG in serum with a commercial ELISA kit. Ficoll density gradient centrifugation was used to isolate peripheral blood mononuclear cells from blood. Sequencing was done on a sample of blood T cells: a sorted CD56 or NKG2C T cell subset, CD4+ or CD8+ T cells, or bulk PBMC T cells (not recorded which). The sequence derives from a woman between 18 and 69 years old in good health.

The CDR3 protein: CASRVAGRSSYNEQFF. The rearranged segments are TRBV5-1 and TRBJ2-1; lacking DNA, the TRBD2 call made by TCRdb goes unchecked. CDR1 and CDR2, per the germline V gene, are SGHRS and YFSETQ. Measured from the cysteine to the phenylalanine, the CDR3 is 16 residues long. DNA is not on record.